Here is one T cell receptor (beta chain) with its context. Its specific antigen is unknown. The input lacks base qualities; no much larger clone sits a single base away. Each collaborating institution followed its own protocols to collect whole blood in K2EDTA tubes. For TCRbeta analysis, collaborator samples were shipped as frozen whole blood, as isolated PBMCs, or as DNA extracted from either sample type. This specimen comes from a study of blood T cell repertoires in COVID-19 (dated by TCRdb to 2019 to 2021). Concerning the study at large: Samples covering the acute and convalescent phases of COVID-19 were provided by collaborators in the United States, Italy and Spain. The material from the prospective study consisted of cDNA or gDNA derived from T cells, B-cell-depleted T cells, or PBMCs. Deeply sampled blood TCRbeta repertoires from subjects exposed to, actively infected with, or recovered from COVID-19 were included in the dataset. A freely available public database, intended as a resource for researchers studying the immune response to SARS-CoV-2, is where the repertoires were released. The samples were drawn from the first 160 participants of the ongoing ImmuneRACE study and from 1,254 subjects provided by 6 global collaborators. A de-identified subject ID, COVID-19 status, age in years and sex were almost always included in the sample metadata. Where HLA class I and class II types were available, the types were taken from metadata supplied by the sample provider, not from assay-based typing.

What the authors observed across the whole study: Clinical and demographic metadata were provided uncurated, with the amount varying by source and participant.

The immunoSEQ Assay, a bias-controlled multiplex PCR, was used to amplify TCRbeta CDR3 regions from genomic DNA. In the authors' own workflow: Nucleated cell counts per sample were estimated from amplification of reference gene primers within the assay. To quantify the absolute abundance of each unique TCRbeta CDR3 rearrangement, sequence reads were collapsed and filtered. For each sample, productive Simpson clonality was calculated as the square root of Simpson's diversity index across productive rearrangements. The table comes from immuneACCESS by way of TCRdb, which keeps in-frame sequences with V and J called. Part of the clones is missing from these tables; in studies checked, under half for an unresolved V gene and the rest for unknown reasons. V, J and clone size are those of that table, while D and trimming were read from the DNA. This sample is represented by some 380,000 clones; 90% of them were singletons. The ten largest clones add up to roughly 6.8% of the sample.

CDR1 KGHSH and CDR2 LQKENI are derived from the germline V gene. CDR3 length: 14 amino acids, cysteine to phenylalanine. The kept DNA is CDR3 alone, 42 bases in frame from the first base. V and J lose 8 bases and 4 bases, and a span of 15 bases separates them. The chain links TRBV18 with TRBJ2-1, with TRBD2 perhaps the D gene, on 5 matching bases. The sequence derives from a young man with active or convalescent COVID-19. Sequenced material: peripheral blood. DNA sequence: TGTGCCAGCCGTTCCAGCGGAGCGTACAATGAGCAGTTCTTC. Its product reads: CASRSSGAYNEQFF.